This T cell receptor (beta chain) was observed in a study of blood T cell repertoires in COVID-19. This table comes from immunoSEQ multiplex PCR, and its TCRdb copy is limited to in-frame clones, with some not included. The sample has over 200,000 clones; 75% to 85% are singletons. Germline V lookup: CDR1 KGHSH, CDR2 LQKENI. With 4 bases removed from V and 5 bases from J, the gap between germline ends came to 12 bases. This CDR3 comprises 14 residues. What was sequenced was PBMCs or T cells enriched from blood (not recorded which). The V call is TRBV18, the J call TRBJ2-1; TRBD2 is a possible D gene (5 bases). The TCR sequence derives from a man aged 40-55 years who had recovered from COVID-19. CDR3 residues: CASSRLDWDNEQFF. DNA of the CDR3: TGTGCCAGCTCACGATTGGACTGGGACAATGAGCAGTTCTTC.